A selection of T cell receptor beta chains follows, all from one sample in a study of a mutant IDH1 vaccine in newly diagnosed glioma. Data came from immunoSEQ multiplex PCR; TCRdb stores just in-frame clones and leaves some out. The sample has about 40,000 clones, more than 85% seen once. These receptors have no known antigen. The specimen was PBMCs, collected from a glioma patient whose treatment included an IDH1 peptide vaccine. The receptors derive from a man aged 50 to 60 with glioma. Each CDR3 is given with its conserved first and last residue. Each record gives: J gene, clone size, D gene, V gene, CDR3 protein, CDR3 DNA. A D gene is named only where the DNA matches it firmly. Some rows have no size entry. The others give once, few or many, or a class for an expanded clone.

j_gene: TRBJ1-4
abundance: .
d_gene: .
v_gene: TRBV5-1
CDR3aa: CASSRAPQATNEKLFF
CDR3nt: TGCGCCAGCAGCAGAGCTCCCCAGGCAACTAATGAAAAACTGTTTTTT

j_gene: TRBJ1-2
abundance: .
d_gene: .
v_gene: TRBV5-5
CDR3aa: CASSLADYGYTF
CDR3nt: TGTGCCAGCAGCTTAGCAGACTATGGCTACACCTTC

j_gene: TRBJ2-2
abundance: .
d_gene: TRBD1
v_gene: TRBV7-9
CDR3aa: CASSTDRVNTWTGELFF
CDR3nt: TGTGCCAGCAGCACAGACAGGGTCAATACCTGGACCGGGGAGCTGTTTTTT

j_gene: TRBJ2-5
abundance: .
d_gene: TRBD2
v_gene: TRBV7-2
CDR3aa: CASSVSSGGALETQYF
CDR3nt: TGTGCCAGCAGCGTTTCTAGCGGGGGGGCGCTTGAGACCCAGTACTTC

j_gene: TRBJ1-1
abundance: .
d_gene: .
v_gene: TRBV7-6
CDR3aa: CASSFGRGRDTEAFF
CDR3nt: TGTGCCAGCAGCTTTGGACGGGGAAGGGACACTGAAGCTTTCTTT

j_gene: TRBJ1-2
abundance: .
d_gene: .
v_gene: TRBV6-1
CDR3aa: CASSEGGSTQAAYGYTF
CDR3nt: TGTGCCAGCAGTGAAGGGGGCAGTACCCAAGCTGCCTATGGCTACACCTTC

j_gene: TRBJ2-3
abundance: .
d_gene: TRBD2
v_gene: TRBV6-6
CDR3aa: CASRLAGGPTDTQYF
CDR3nt: TGTGCCAGCAGGCTAGCGGGAGGACCTACAGATACGCAGTATTTT

j_gene: TRBJ1-2
abundance: .
d_gene: .
v_gene: TRBV19
CDR3aa: CASRGGGVGGYTF
CDR3nt: TGTGCCAGTAGAGGAGGGGGAGTAGGTGGCTACACCTTC

j_gene: TRBJ1-5
abundance: .
d_gene: .
v_gene: TRBV6-6
CDR3aa: CASSYDVQFNQPQHF
CDR3nt: TGTGCCAGCAGTTACGATGTACAGTTCAATCAGCCCCAGCATTTT

j_gene: TRBJ1-1
abundance: once
d_gene: .
v_gene: TRBV10-2
CDR3aa: CASRAPQGRGNTEAFF
CDR3nt: TGCGCCAGCAGGGCCCCACAGGGTAGGGGGAACACTGAAGCTTTCTTT

j_gene: TRBJ2-7
abundance: .
d_gene: .
v_gene: TRBV21-1
CDR3aa: CASSKGTRRWVEQYF
CDR3nt: TGTGCCAGCAGCAAAGGAACTAGACGGTGGGTCGAGCAGTACTTC

j_gene: TRBJ1-1
abundance: .
d_gene: .
v_gene: TRBV29-1
CDR3aa: CSVEPRGGLTEAFF
CDR3nt: TGCAGCGTTGAACCGAGGGGGGGGCTCACTGAAGCTTTCTTT

j_gene: TRBJ1-5
abundance: .
d_gene: TRBD1
v_gene: TRBV19
CDR3aa: CASSIGTGYNQPQHF
CDR3nt: TGTGCCAGTAGTATAGGGACAGGGTACAATCAGCCCCAGCATTTT

j_gene: TRBJ1-1
abundance: .
d_gene: TRBD1
v_gene: TRBV7-9
CDR3aa: CASSLIGTGPTFF
CDR3nt: TGTGCCAGCAGCTTAATTGGGACAGGGCCGACTTTCTTT

j_gene: TRBJ1-4
abundance: .
d_gene: TRBD1
v_gene: TRBV19
CDR3aa: CASSMDRGHEKLFF
CDR3nt: TGTGCCAGTAGTATGGACAGGGGGCACGAAAAACTGTTTTTT

j_gene: TRBJ2-7
abundance: .
d_gene: .
v_gene: TRBV4-2
CDR3aa: CASSQTPGVGREQYF
CDR3nt: TGTGCCAGCAGCCAAACCCCCGGGGTGGGCCGGGAGCAGTACTTC

j_gene: TRBJ1-6
abundance: .
d_gene: .
v_gene: TRBV7-2
CDR3aa: CASSYPNSPLHF
CDR3nt: TGTGCCAGCAGCTATCCTAATTCACCCCTCCACTTT

j_gene: TRBJ2-2
abundance: .
d_gene: TRBD2
v_gene: TRBV2
CDR3aa: CASRGLAQNTGELFF
CDR3nt: TGTGCCAGCAGGGGACTAGCCCAGAACACCGGGGAGCTGTTTTTT

j_gene: TRBJ1-4
abundance: once
d_gene: .
v_gene: TRBV6-5
CDR3aa: CASSYFGAEKLFF
CDR3nt: TGTGCCAGCAGTTACTTCGGGGCCGAAAAACTGTTTTTT

j_gene: TRBJ2-3
abundance: .
d_gene: .
v_gene: TRBV5-1
CDR3aa: CASSLKDTQYF
CDR3nt: TGCGCCAGCAGCTTGAAAGATACGCAGTATTTT

j_gene: TRBJ1-5
abundance: .
d_gene: .
v_gene: TRBV4-1
CDR3aa: CASSQRSGGRVEPQHF
CDR3nt: TGCGCCAGCAGCCAACGCTCGGGGGGGCGCGTGGAGCCCCAGCATTTT

j_gene: TRBJ1-4
abundance: .
d_gene: .
v_gene: TRBV28
CDR3aa: CASSFSAGEKLFF
CDR3nt: TGTGCCAGCAGTTTTTCAGCAGGGGAAAAACTGTTTTTT

j_gene: TRBJ2-7
abundance: .
d_gene: .
v_gene: TRBV7-9
CDR3aa: CASSSVSSSYEQYF
CDR3nt: TGTGCCAGCAGCAGCGTCTCGAGCTCCTACGAGCAGTACTTC

j_gene: TRBJ2-7
abundance: .
d_gene: .
v_gene: TRBV4-3
CDR3aa: CASSQSGTQASYEQYF
CDR3nt: TGCGCCAGCAGCCAATCCGGGACACAAGCATCCTACGAGCAGTACTTC

j_gene: TRBJ1-5
abundance: .
d_gene: .
v_gene: TRBV18
CDR3aa: CASSGESYSNQPQHF
CDR3nt: TGTGCCAGCTCCGGGGAGTCTTATAGCAATCAGCCCCAGCATTTT

j_gene: TRBJ2-3
abundance: .
d_gene: .
v_gene: TRBV5-1
CDR3aa: CASRRGTFSNTDTQYF
CDR3nt: TGCGCCAGCAGGAGAGGGACATTCTCTAACACAGATACGCAGTATTTT

j_gene: TRBJ2-7
abundance: .
d_gene: .
v_gene: TRBV6-5
CDR3aa: CASSYGTGSSYEQYF
CDR3nt: TGTGCCAGCAGTTACGGGACGGGGAGCTCCTACGAGCAGTACTTC

j_gene: TRBJ2-5
abundance: .
d_gene: .
v_gene: TRBV6-6
CDR3aa: CASSRGRPPWTQYF
CDR3nt: TGTGCCAGCAGCCGCGGACGACCCCCGTGGACCCAGTACTTC

j_gene: TRBJ2-1
abundance: .
d_gene: TRBD2
v_gene: TRBV15
CDR3aa: CATSRELAVYNEQFF
CDR3nt: TGTGCCACCAGCAGAGAGCTAGCGGTATACAATGAGCAGTTCTTC

j_gene: TRBJ2-1
abundance: .
d_gene: TRBD1
v_gene: TRBV14
CDR3aa: CASSQLRDRGDREQFF
CDR3nt: TGTGCCAGCAGCCAGCTAAGGGACAGGGGTGATCGTGAGCAGTTCTTC

j_gene: TRBJ1-1
abundance: .
d_gene: .
v_gene: TRBV27
CDR3aa: CASSSDTNTEAFF
CDR3nt: TGTGCCAGCAGTTCGGACACGAACACTGAAGCTTTCTTT

j_gene: TRBJ1-3
abundance: .
d_gene: .
v_gene: TRBV7-2
CDR3aa: CASSLGEASGNTIYF
CDR3nt: TGTGCCAGCAGCTTAGGGGAGGCTTCTGGAAACACCATATATTTT

j_gene: TRBJ1-2
abundance: .
d_gene: .
v_gene: TRBV5-5
CDR3aa: CASSLDRINYGYTF
CDR3nt: TGTGCCAGCAGCTTGGACAGGATAAACTATGGCTACACCTTC

j_gene: TRBJ2-1
abundance: once
d_gene: .
v_gene: TRBV11-2
CDR3aa: CASSLGRGSYNEQFF
CDR3nt: TGTGCCAGCAGCTTAGGTAGGGGGTCCTACAATGAGCAGTTCTTC

j_gene: TRBJ2-3
abundance: .
d_gene: .
v_gene: TRBV5-5
CDR3aa: CASSPAPYSLSSTDTQYF
CDR3nt: TGTGCCAGCAGCCCCGCCCCTTACAGTTTATCTAGCACAGATACGCAGTATTTT

j_gene: TRBJ1-3
abundance: .
d_gene: TRBD1
v_gene: TRBV6-5
CDR3aa: CASRTGRHSGNTIYF
CDR3nt: TGTGCCAGCAGGACAGGGAGGCACTCTGGAAACACCATATATTTT

j_gene: TRBJ2-1
abundance: .
d_gene: TRBD2
v_gene: TRBV5-1
CDR3aa: CASSWTSGVGNNEQFF
CDR3nt: TGCGCCAGCAGTTGGACTAGCGGGGTCGGGAACAATGAGCAGTTCTTC

j_gene: TRBJ1-1
abundance: few
d_gene: .
v_gene: TRBV2
CDR3aa: CASSEAGGKAFF
CDR3nt: TGTGCCAGCAGTGAAGCGGGGGGTAAAGCTTTCTTT

j_gene: TRBJ2-7
abundance: .
d_gene: .
v_gene: TRBV5-4
CDR3aa: CASSDGKAGEQYF
CDR3nt: TGTGCCAGCAGCGACGGTAAAGCTGGCGAGCAGTACTTC

j_gene: TRBJ2-7
abundance: .
d_gene: .
v_gene: TRBV2
CDR3aa: CASRGSHEQYF
CDR3nt: TGTGCCAGCAGAGGCAGCCACGAGCAGTACTTC

j_gene: TRBJ1-2
abundance: .
d_gene: .
v_gene: TRBV19
CDR3aa: CASSIGGGEDGYTF
CDR3nt: TGTGCCAGTAGTATAGGAGGGGGTGAAGATGGCTACACCTTC

j_gene: TRBJ2-7
abundance: once
d_gene: .
v_gene: TRBV6-5
CDR3aa: CASSYTGFSGASEQYF
CDR3nt: TGTGCCAGCAGTTACACTGGGTTTTCGGGGGCAAGCGAGCAGTACTTC

j_gene: TRBJ2-1
abundance: .
d_gene: .
v_gene: TRBV11-2
CDR3aa: CASSSTGTGNEQFF
CDR3nt: TGTGCCAGCAGCTCCACGGGGACGGGAAATGAGCAGTTCTTC

j_gene: TRBJ1-6
abundance: .
d_gene: .
v_gene: TRBV2
CDR3aa: CASMVTTGFRGSPLHF
CDR3nt: TGTGCCAGCATGGTCACCACGGGGTTTCGCGGTTCACCCCTCCACTTT

j_gene: TRBJ2-3
abundance: .
d_gene: .
v_gene: TRBV11-1
CDR3aa: CASSLEGVSDTQYF
CDR3nt: TGTGCCAGCAGCTTAGAAGGAGTGTCAGATACGCAGTATTTT

j_gene: TRBJ2-5
abundance: .
d_gene: .
v_gene: TRBV11-2
CDR3aa: CASSSPWGQQETQYF
CDR3nt: TGTGCCAGCAGCTCCCCTTGGGGGCAGCAAGAGACCCAGTACTTC

j_gene: TRBJ1-2
abundance: .
d_gene: TRBD1
v_gene: TRBV9
CDR3aa: CASSVGQGIYGYTF
CDR3nt: TGTGCCAGCAGCGTAGGACAGGGGATCTATGGCTACACCTTC

j_gene: TRBJ1-1
abundance: .
d_gene: .
v_gene: TRBV5-1
CDR3aa: CASSLGSSIRNTEAFF
CDR3nt: TGCGCCAGCAGCTTAGGGTCCTCCATCCGAAACACTGAAGCTTTCTTT

j_gene: TRBJ1-4
abundance: .
d_gene: .
v_gene: TRBV6-5
CDR3aa: CASSYSILATNEKLFF
CDR3nt: TGTGCCAGCAGTTACTCGATTCTGGCAACTAATGAAAAACTGTTTTTT

j_gene: TRBJ2-5
abundance: .
d_gene: .
v_gene: TRBV15
CDR3aa: CATSRWGAGETQYF
CDR3nt: TGTGCCACCAGCAGGTGGGGGGCTGGGGAGACCCAGTACTTC

j_gene: TRBJ2-7
abundance: .
d_gene: .
v_gene: TRBV28
CDR3aa: CASTSSDVTYEQYF
CDR3nt: TGTGCCAGCACAAGCTCTGACGTAACCTACGAGCAGTACTTC

j_gene: TRBJ2-5
abundance: once
d_gene: TRBD2
v_gene: TRBV5-1
CDR3aa: CASSLAGLAGGRWETQYF
CDR3nt: TGCGCCAGCAGCTTGGCCGGTCTAGCGGGGGGCCGGTGGGAGACCCAGTACTTC

j_gene: TRBJ2-7
abundance: .
d_gene: TRBD1
v_gene: TRBV7-9
CDR3aa: CASNSGTGEFFGGEQYF
CDR3nt: TGTGCCAGCAACTCCGGGACAGGGGAATTTTTCGGGGGCGAGCAGTACTTC

j_gene: TRBJ2-1
abundance: .
d_gene: .
v_gene: TRBV5-1
CDR3aa: CASSAPGDEQFF
CDR3nt: TGCGCCAGCAGCGCTCCGGGGGATGAGCAGTTCTTC

j_gene: TRBJ1-3
abundance: .
d_gene: TRBD1
v_gene: TRBV19
CDR3aa: CASRTGPGNTIYF
CDR3nt: TGTGCCAGCAGGACAGGGCCCGGAAACACCATATATTTT

j_gene: TRBJ1-5
abundance: .
d_gene: .
v_gene: TRBV4-2
CDR3aa: CASSQDFRANQPQHF
CDR3nt: TGTGCCAGCAGCCAAGATTTTCGGGCCAATCAGCCCCAGCATTTT

j_gene: TRBJ2-7
abundance: .
d_gene: .
v_gene: TRBV7-9
CDR3aa: CASSFTAIYEQYF
CDR3nt: TGTGCCAGCAGCTTTACTGCGATCTACGAGCAGTACTTC

j_gene: TRBJ2-7
abundance: .
d_gene: .
v_gene: TRBV19
CDR3aa: CASSIWRFYEQYF
CDR3nt: TGTGCCAGTAGTATTTGGCGGTTCTACGAGCAGTACTTC

j_gene: TRBJ2-1
abundance: .
d_gene: TRBD2
v_gene: TRBV9
CDR3aa: CASSVMEGGRAKNEQFF
CDR3nt: TGTGCCAGCAGCGTAATGGAAGGAGGGAGGGCCAAAAATGAGCAGTTCTTC

j_gene: TRBJ1-1
abundance: few
d_gene: TRBD1
v_gene: TRBV13
CDR3aa: CASSLGYRGRSEAFF
CDR3nt: TGTGCCAGCAGCTTAGGCTACAGGGGGCGAAGTGAAGCTTTCTTT